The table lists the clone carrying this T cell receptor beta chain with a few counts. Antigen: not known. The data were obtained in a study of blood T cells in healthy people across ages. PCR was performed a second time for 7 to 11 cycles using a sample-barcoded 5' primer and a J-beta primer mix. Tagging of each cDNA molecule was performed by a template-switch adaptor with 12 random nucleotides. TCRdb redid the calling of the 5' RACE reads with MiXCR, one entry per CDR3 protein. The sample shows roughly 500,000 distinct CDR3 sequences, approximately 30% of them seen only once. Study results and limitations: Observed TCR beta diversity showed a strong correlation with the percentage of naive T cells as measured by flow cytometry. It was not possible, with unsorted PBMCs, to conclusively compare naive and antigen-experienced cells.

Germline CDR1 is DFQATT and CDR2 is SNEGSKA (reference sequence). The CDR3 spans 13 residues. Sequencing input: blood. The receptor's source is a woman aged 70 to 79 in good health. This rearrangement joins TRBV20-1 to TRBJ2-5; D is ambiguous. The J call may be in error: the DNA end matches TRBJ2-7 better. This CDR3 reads CSASVRVEYEQYF. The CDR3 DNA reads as TGCAGTGCTAGTGTACGTGTAGAGTACGAGCAGTACTTC.